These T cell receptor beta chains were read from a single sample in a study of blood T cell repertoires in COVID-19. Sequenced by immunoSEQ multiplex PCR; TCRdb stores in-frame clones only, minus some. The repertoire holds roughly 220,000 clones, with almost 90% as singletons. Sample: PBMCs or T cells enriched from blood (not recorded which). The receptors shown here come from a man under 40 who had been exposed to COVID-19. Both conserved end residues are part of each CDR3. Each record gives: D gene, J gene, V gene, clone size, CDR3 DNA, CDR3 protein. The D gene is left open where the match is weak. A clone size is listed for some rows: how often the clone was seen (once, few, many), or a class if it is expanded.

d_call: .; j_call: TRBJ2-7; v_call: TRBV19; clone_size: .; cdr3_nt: TGTGCCAGTAGTTACGGCGCAGGGGATTACGAGCAGTACTTC; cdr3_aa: CASSYGAGDYEQYF
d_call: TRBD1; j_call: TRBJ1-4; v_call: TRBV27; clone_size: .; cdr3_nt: TGTGCCAGCTCGACGCCCGGGACAGGGGACGAAAAACTGTTTTTT; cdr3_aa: CASSTPGTGDEKLFF
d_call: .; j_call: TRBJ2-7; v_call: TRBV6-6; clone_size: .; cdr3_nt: TGTGCCAGCAGTAGTAGGGGCCCCTACGAGCAGTACTTC; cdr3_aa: CASSSRGPYEQYF
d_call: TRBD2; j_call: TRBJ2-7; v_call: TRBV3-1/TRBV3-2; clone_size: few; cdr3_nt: TGTGCCAGCAGCCAAGGTTATTCGGGGGGGCAGGAGCAGTACTTC; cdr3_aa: CASSQGYSGGQEQYF
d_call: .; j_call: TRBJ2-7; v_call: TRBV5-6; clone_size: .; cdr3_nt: TGTGCCAGCAGACTCCAGGGGAACGAGCAGTACTTC; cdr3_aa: CASRLQGNEQYF
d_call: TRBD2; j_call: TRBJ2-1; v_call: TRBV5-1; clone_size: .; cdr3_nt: TGCGCCAGCAGCTTAGCGGGGGGCCTGGAAAATGAGCAGTTCTTC; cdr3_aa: CASSLAGGLENEQFF
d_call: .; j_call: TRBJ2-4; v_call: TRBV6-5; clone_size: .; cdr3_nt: TGTGCCAGCAGACCAAAACTTCTAGCCAAAAACATTCAGTACTTC; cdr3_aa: CASRPKLLAKNIQYF
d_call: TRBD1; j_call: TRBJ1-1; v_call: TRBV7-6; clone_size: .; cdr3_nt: TGTGCCAGCAGCTCACTAGGGGACAGGGGGGACACTGAAGCTTTCTTT; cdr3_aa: CASSSLGDRGDTEAFF
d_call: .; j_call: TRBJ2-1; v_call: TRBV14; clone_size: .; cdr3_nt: TGTGCCAGCAGCGCCAGCTCCTACAATGAGCAGTTCTTC; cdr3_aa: CASSASSYNEQFF
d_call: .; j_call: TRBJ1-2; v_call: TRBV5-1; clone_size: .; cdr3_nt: TGCGCCAGCAGCTTGGCCGGGGAGAACTATGGCTACACCTTC; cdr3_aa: CASSLAGENYGYTF
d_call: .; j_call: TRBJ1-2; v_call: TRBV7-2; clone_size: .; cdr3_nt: TGTGCCAGCACCCTCCTGGGGGCGAATGGCTACACCTTC; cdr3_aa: CASTLLGANGYTF
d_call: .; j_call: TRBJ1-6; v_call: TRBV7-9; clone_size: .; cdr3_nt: TGTGCCAGCAGCTTAGGGCCTTTGTCACCCCTCCACTTT; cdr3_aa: CASSLGPLSPLHF
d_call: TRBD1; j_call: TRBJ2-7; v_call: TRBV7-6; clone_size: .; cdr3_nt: TGTGCCAGCAGCCTTCGACAGGGGATCTGGGACGAGCAGTACTTC; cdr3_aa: CASSLRQGIWDEQYF
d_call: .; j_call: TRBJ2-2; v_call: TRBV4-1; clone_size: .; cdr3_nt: TGCGCCAGCAGGTACATCGGGACACCGAACACCGGGGAGCTGTTTTTT; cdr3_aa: CASRYIGTPNTGELFF
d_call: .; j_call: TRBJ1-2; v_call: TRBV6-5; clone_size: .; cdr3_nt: TGTGCCAGCAGTTGGAGCCACGTACCTAACTATGGCTACACCTTC; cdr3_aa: CASSWSHVPNYGYTF
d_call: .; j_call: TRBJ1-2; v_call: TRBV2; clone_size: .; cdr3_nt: TGTGCCAGCAGGACAGGTCCCAACTATGGCTACACCTTC; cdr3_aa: CASRTGPNYGYTF
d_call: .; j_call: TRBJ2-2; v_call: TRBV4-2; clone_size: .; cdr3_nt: TGTGCCAGCAGCCAGGCTCAGGGTACAGGCACCGGGGAGCTGTTTTTT; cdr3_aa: CASSQAQGTGTGELFF
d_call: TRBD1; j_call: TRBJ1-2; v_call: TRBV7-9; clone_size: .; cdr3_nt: TGTGCCAGCAGCAGTATACAGGGGACCCTTAACTATGGCTACACCTTC; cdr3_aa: CASSSIQGTLNYGYTF
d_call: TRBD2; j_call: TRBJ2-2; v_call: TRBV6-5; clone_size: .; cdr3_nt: TGTGCCAGCAGGAAGTCTAGCGGAAAAACCGGGGAGCTGTTTTTT; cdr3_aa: CASRKSSGKTGELFF
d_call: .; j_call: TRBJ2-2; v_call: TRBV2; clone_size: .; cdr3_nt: TGTGCCAGCACTGAGGGCCAAACCGGGGAGCTGTTTTTT; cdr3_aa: CASTEGQTGELFF
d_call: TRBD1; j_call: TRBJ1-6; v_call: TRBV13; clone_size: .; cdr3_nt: TGTGCCAGCAGCTTAGGGGACAGGGTTAAGGCATACTTT; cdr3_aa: CASSLGDRVKAYF
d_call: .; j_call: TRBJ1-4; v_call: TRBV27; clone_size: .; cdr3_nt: TGTGCCAGCAGTTTGGGATCGTCAGCCGGGGATCTGTTTTTT; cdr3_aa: CASSLGSSAGDLFF
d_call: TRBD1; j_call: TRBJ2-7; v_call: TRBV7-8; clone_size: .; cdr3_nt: TGTGCCAGCAGCTTCGGGACAGGAGGTGAAGCCGAGCAGTACTTC; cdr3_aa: CASSFGTGGEAEQYF
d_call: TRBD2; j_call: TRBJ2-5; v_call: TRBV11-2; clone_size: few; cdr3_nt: TGTGCCAGCAGCTTAGATTCGAGCGGGGGGGCCTATGAGACCCAGTACTTC; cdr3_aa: CASSLDSSGGAYETQYF
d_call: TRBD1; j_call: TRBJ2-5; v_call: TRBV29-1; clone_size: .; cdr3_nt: TGCAGCGTGGCCGGGACAGAAGAGACCCAGTACTTC; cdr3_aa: CSVAGTEETQYF
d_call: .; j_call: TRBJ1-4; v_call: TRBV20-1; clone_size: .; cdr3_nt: TGCAGTGCCTCCTCCGGAGGGGCTTTGTTTTTT; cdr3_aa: CSASSGGALFF
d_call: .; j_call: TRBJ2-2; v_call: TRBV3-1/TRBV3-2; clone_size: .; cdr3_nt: TGTGCCAGCAGCCAAGATCAGTCCAGGGCTCGGCCCGGGGAGCTGTTTTTT; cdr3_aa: CASSQDQSRARPGELFF
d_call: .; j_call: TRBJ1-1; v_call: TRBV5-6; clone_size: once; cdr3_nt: TGTGCCAGCAGCTTGGTACGCGATCCTGAAGCTTTCTTT; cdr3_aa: CASSLVRDPEAFF
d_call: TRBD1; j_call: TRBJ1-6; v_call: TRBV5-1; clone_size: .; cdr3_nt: TGCGCCAGCAGCTTTGGGACAGCTAATTCACCCCTCCACTTT; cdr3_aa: CASSFGTANSPLHF
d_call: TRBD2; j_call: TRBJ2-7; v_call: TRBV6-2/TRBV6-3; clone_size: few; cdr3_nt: TGTGCCAGCAGTAAATCACCGGGACTAGCGGGGATAAACTCCTACGAGCAGTACTTC; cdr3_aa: CASSKSPGLAGINSYEQYF
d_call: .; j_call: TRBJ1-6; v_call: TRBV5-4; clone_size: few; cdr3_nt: TGTGCCAGCAGCTTGGAACTCCCGGGACTGGGTCGTTCACCCCTCCACTTT; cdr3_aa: CASSLELPGLGRSPLHF
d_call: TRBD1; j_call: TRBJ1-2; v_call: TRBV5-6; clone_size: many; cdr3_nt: TGTGCCAGCAGCCGTGGGACAGAAAACTATGGCTACACCTTC; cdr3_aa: CASSRGTENYGYTF
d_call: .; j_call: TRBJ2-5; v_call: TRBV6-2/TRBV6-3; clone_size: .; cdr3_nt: TGTGCCAGCAGTTCCGGAGACAGACCCTTAGCCCAGTACTTC; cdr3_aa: CASSSGDRPLAQYF
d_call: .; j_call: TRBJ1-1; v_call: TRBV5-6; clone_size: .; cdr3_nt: TGTGCCAGCAGCTTGGGACACGCGAACACTGAAGCTTTCTTT; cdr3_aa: CASSLGHANTEAFF
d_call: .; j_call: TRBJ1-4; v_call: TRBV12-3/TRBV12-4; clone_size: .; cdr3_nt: TGTGCCAGCAGTACCTACAGGGAGAAACTGTTTTTT; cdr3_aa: CASSTYREKLFF
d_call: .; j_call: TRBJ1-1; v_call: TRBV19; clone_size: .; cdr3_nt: TGTGTCACGCGGCGGCGGAACACTGAAGCTTTCTTT; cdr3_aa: CVTRRRNTEAFF
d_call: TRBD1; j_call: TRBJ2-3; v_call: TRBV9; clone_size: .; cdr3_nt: TGTGCCAGCAGCGGAACAGGGGGCTTTGTGGATACGCAGTATTTT; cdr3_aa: CASSGTGGFVDTQYF
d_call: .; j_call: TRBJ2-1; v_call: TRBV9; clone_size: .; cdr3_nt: TGTGCCAGCAGCCAAAGCTCAAGCGGGTTCTACAATGAGCAGTTCTTC; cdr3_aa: CASSQSSSGFYNEQFF
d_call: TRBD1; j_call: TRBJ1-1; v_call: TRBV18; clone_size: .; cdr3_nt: TGTGCCAGCTCACCCGGCTTTTCGACAGGGATTGAAGCTTTCTTT; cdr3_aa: CASSPGFSTGIEAFF
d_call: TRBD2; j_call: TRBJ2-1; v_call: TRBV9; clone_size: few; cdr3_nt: TGTGCCAGCAGCGTAGGGTCTAGCGGGGGGGCCGATGAGCAGTTCTTC; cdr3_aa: CASSVGSSGGADEQFF
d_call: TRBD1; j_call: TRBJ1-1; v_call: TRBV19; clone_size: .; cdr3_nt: TGTGCCGGTAGTACTCCGGGACAGGGCCCGAACACTGAAGCTTTCTTT; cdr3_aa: CAGSTPGQGPNTEAFF
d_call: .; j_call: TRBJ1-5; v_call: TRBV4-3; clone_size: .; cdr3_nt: TGCGCCAGCAGCCAAGATCCCCAGGTGGGCAGCAATCAGCCCCAGCATTTT; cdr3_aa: CASSQDPQVGSNQPQHF
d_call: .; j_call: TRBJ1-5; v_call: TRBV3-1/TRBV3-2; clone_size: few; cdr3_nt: TGTGCCAGCAGCCAAGAAGGGGTAGGGGATCAGCCCCAGCATTTT; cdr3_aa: CASSQEGVGDQPQHF
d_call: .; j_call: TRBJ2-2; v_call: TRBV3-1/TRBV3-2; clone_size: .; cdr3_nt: TGTGCCAGCAGCCCACCCCGTGGGGGGTTATCCGGGGAGCTGTTTTTT; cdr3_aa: CASSPPRGGLSGELFF
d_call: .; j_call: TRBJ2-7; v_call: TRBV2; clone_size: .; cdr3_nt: TGTGCCAGCAGGGACCCCGGAGGCAAGGCCTACGAGCAGTACTTC; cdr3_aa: CASRDPGGKAYEQYF
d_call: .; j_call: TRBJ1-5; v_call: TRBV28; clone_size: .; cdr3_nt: TGTGCCAGCAGTTTCCCCCTAGCAGTCGCGGGAGAGCCCCAGCATTTT; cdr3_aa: CASSFPLAVAGEPQHF
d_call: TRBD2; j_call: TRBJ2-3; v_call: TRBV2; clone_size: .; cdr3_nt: TGTGCCAGCAGTTCACGGACTAGCGGGGTGTCAGATACGCAGTATTTT; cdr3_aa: CASSSRTSGVSDTQYF
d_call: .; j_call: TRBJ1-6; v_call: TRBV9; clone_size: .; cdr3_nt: TGTGCCAGCAGCGTAGAGGGGAATTCACCCCTCCACTTT; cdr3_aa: CASSVEGNSPLHF
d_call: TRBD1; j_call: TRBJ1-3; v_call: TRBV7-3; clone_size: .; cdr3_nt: TGTGCCAGCAGCTTAACTGGGACAGGGGGAAACACCATATATTTT; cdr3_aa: CASSLTGTGGNTIYF
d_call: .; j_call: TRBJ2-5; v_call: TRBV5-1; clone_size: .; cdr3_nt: TGCGCCAGCAGCTTGGGTCCAGGAGGGGAGACCCAGTACTTC; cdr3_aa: CASSLGPGGETQYF
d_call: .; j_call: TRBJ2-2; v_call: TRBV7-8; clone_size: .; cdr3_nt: TGTGCCAGCAGCTTCGGCGGGGGCGAGAACACCGGGGAGCTGTTTTTT; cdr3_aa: CASSFGGGENTGELFF
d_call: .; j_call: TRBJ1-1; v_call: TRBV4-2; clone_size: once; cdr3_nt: TGTGCCAGCAGCCAGGTGGGGGGAATGCGGACTGAAGCTTTCTTT; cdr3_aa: CASSQVGGMRTEAFF
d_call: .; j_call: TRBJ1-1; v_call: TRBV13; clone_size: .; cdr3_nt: TGTGCCAGCAGCTTACCGACTGAAATGAACACTGAAGCTTTCTTT; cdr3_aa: CASSLPTEMNTEAFF